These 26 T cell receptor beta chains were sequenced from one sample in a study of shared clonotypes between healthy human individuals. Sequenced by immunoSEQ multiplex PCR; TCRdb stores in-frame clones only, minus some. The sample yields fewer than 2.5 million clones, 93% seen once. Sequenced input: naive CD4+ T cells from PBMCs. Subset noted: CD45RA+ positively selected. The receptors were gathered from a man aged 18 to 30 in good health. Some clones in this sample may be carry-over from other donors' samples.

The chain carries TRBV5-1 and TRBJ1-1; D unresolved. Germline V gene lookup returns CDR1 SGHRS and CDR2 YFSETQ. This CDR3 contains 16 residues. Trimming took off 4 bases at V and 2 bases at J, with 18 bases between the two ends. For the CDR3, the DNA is TGCGCCAGCAGCCCTGGGCCCCGGCGGGGAAACACTGAAGCTTTCTTT. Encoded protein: CASSPGPRRGNTEAFF.

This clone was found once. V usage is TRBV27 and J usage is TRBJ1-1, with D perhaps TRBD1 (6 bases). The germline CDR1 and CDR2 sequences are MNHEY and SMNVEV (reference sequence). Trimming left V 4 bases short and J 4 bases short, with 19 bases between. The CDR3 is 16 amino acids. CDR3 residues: CASSSLWGGGGTEAFF. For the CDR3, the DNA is TGTGCCAGCAGTTCCCTCTGGGGGGGAGGGGGCACTGAAGCTTTCTTT.

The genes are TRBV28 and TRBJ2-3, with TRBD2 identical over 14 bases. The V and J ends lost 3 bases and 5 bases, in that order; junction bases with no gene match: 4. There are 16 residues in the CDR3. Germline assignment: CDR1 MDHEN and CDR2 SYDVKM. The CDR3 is CASSLTSGRAKDTQYF. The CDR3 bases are TGTGCCAGCAGTTTGACTAGCGGGAGGGCGAAAGATACGCAGTATTTT.

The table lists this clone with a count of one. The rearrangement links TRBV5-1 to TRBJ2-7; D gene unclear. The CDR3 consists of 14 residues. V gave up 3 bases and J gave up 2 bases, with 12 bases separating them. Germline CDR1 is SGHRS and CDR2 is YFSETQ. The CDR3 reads CASSSFLGTYEQYF. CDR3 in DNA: TGCGCCAGCAGCTCCTTCTTAGGTACCTACGAGCAGTACTTC.

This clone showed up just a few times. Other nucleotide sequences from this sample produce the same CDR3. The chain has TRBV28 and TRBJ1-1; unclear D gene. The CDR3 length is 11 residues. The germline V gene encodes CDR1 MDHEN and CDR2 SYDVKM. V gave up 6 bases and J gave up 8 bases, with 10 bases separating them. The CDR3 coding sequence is TGTGCCAGCAGCTGGACGGGGGAAGCTTTCTTT. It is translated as CASSWTGEAFF.

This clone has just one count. CDR3 nucleotide sequence: TGTGCCAGCAGCCAGGAAATAGCGGGAGACTCCTACAATGAGCAGTTCTTC. It encodes CASSQEIAGDSYNEQFF. This rearrangement joins TRBV4-2 to TRBJ2-1; 9 bases are a match to TRBD2. This CDR3 spans 17 amino acids. Germline trimming cut 3 bases from V and 0 bases from J; bases unmatched to any gene: 6. Germline values: CDR1 LGHNA, CDR2 YNFKEQ.

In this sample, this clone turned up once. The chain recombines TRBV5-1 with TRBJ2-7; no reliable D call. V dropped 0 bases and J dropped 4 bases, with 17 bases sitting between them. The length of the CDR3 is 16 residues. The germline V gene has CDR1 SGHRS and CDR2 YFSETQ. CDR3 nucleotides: TGCGCCAGCAGCTTGGACTGGGCCTCTTCACGGTACGAGCAGTACTTC. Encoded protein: CASSLDWASSRYEQYF.

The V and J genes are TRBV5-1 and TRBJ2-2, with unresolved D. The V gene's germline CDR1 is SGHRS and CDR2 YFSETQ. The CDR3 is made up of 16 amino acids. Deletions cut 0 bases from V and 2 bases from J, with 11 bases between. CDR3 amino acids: CASSLETLGNTGELFF. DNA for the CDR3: TGCGCCAGCAGCTTGGAGACCCTTGGCAACACCGGGGAGCTGTTTTTT.

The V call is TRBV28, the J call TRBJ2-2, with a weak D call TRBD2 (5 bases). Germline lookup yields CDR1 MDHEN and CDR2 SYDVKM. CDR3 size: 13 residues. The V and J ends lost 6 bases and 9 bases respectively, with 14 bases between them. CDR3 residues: CASRPGSPRELFF. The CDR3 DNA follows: TGTGCCAGCAGGCCGGGATCCCCCAGGGAGCTGTTTTTT.

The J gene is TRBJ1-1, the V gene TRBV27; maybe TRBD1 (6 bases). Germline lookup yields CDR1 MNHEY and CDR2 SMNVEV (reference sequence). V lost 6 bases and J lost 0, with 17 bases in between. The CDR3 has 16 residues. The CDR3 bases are TGTGCCAGCAGAACACGTGGTCAGGGGTTGAACACTGAAGCTTTCTTT. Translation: CASRTRGQGLNTEAFF.

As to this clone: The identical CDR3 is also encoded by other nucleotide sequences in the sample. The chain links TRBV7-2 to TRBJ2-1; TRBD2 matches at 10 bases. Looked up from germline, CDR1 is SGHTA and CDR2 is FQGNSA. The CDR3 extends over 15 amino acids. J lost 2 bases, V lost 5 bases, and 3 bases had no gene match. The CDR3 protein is CASSPTSGTYNEQFF. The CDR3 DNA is TGTGCCAGCAGCCCCACTAGCGGGACCTACAATGAGCAGTTCTTC.

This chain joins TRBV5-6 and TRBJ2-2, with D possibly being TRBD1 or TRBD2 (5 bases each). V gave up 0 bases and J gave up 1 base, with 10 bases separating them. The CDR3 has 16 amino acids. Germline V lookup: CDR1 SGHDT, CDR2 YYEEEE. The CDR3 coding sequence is TGTGCCAGCAGCTTGGATCGGGGACGGAACACCGGGGAGCTGTTTTTT. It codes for CASSLDRGRNTGELFF.

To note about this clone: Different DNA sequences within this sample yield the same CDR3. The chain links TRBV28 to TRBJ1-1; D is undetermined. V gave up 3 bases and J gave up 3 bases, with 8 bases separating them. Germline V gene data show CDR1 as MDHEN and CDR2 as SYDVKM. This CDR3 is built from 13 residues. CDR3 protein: CASSLVGDTEAFF. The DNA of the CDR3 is TGTGCCAGCAGTTTGGTTGGGGACACTGAAGCTTTCTTT.

CDR3 sequence reads: CASSQDLGLAGVSGELFF. The CDR3 region has the DNA TGTGCCAGCAGCCAAGATCTTGGGCTAGCGGGAGTCTCCGGGGAGCTGTTTTTT. V gene TRBV4-2 combines with J gene TRBJ2-2, with 10 bases matching TRBD2. The CDR3 contains 18 residues. The V segment lost 0 bases and the J segment 6 bases; nucleotides outside the gene matches: 10. Per the germline V gene, CDR1 is LGHNA and CDR2 is YNFKEQ.

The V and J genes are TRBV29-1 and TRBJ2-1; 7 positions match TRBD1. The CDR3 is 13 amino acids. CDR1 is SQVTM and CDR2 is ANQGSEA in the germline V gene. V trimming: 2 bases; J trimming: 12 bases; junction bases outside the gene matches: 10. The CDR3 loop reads CSVEKIGQVAQFF. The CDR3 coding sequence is TGCAGCGTTGAAAAAATCGGACAGGTCGCGCAGTTCTTC.

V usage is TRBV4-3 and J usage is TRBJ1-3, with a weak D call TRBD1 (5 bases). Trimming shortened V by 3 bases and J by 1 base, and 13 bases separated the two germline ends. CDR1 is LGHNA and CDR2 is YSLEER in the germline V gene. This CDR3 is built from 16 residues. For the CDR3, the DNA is TGCGCCAGCAGCCAGGCCCCAGGGCGTTCTGGAAACACCATATATTTT. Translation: CASSQAPGRSGNTIYF.

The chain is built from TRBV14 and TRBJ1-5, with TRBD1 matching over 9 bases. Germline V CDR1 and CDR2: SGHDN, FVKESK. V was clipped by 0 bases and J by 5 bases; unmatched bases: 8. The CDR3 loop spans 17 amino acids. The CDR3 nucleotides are TGTGCCAGCAGCCAAGACTTGGGGACAGGGTTGGATCAGCCCCAGCATTTT. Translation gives CASSQDLGTGLDQPQHF.

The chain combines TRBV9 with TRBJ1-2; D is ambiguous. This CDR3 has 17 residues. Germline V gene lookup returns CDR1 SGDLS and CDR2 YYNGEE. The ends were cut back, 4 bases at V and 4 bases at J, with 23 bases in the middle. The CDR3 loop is CASSLSEGGSQSYGYTF. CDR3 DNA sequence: TGTGCCAGCAGCTTATCCGAGGGTGGCAGCCAGAGCTATGGCTACACCTTC. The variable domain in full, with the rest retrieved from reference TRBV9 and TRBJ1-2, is DSGVTQTPKHLITATGQRVTLRCSPRSGDLSVYWYQQSLDQGLQFLIQYYNGEERAKGNILERFSAQQFPDLHSELNLSSLELGDSALYFCASSLSEGGSQSYGYTFGSGTRLTVV.

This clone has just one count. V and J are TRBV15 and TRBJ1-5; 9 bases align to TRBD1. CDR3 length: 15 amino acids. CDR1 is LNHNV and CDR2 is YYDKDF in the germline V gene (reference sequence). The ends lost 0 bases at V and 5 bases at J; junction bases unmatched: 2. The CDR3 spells CATSREGTGYQPQHF. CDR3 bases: TGTGCCACCAGCAGAGAAGGGACAGGGTATCAGCCCCAGCATTTT.

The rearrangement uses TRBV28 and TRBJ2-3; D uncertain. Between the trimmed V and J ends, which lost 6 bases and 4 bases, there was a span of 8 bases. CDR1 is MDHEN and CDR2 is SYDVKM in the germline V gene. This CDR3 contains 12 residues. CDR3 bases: TGTGCCAGCAGCCGTCGGCCAGATACGCAGTATTTT. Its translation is CASSRRPDTQYF.

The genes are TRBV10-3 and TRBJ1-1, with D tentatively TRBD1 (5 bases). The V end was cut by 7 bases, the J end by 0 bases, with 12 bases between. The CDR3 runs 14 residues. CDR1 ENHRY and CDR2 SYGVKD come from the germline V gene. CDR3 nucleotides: TGTGCCATCAAAGGTCCGGGGGTGAACACTGAAGCTTTCTTT. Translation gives CAIKGPGVNTEAFF.

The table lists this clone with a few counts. The CDR3 sequence is CASSVGGVNTEAFF. CDR3 in DNA: TGTGCCAGTAGTGTGGGGGGCGTGAACACTGAAGCTTTCTTT. V and J are TRBV19 and TRBJ1-1, with D tentatively TRBD1 (6 bases). The CDR3 is 14 residues long. V lost 5 bases to trimming and J lost 0 bases, with 10 bases between them. Germline V gene sequence: CDR1 LNHDA, CDR2 SQIVND (reference sequence).

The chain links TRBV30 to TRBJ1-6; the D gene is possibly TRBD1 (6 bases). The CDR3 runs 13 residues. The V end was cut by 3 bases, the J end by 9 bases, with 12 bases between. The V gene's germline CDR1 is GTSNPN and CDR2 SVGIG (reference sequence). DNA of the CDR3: TGTGCCTGGAGCCTCAGGGGTGGTTCACCCCTCCACTTT. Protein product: CAWSLRGGSPLHF.

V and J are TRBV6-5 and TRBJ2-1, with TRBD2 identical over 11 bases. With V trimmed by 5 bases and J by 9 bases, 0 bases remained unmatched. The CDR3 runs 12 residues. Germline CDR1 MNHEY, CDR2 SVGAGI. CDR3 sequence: CASSLAGGEQFF. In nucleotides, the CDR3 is TGTGCCAGCAGTCTAGCGGGAGGTGAGCAGTTCTTC.

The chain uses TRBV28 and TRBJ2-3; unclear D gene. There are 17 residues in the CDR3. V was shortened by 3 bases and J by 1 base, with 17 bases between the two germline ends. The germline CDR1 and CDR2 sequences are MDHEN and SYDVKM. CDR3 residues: CASSFVSRARGTDTQYF. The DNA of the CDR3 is TGTGCCAGCAGTTTCGTTTCAAGGGCCCGGGGCACAGATACGCAGTATTTT.

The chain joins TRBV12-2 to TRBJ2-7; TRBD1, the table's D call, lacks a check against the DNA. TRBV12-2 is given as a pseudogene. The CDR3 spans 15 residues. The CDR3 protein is CASRLAWDRPFEQYF. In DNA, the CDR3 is TGTGCAAGTCGCTTAGCGTGGGACAGGCCGTTTGAGCAGTACTTC.